This T cell receptor beta chain is drawn from a study of T cells in Graves' hyperthyroidism and ophthalmopathy. Study results and caveats: For ophthalmopathy, model prediction preceded onset by a median roughly 5.9 months.

It was RNA transcripts that yielded the amplified TCR beta CDR3 regions. The TCR CDR3 was amplified in a first-round RT-PCR using the HTBI primer set. TCRdb used MiXCR to reprocess the multiplex PCR reads, holding one entry per CDR3 protein. Found here are a few hundred thousand distinct CDR3 sequences, about a sixth of them singletons; the top ten hold 15%. The table lists this clonotype with many counts. As yet, its antigen is unknown. This CDR3 is 14 amino acids long. CDR1 is SGHAT, CDR2 FQNNGV, per germline. Germline trimming cut 6 bases from V and 6 bases from J; bases unmatched to any gene: 9. Investigators excluded patients with uncontrolled infection, other autoimmune disease, pregnancy or lactation. Clinical symptoms, serum thyroxine and TRAb, thyroid ultrasound and orbital computed tomography were used for the diagnoses.

The sequenced sample consisted of blood. The clonotype originates from a middle-aged woman with Graves' ophthalmopathy. This chain uses TRBV11-2 with TRBJ2-7; TRBD1 agrees at 9 bases. The CDR3 reads CASRTPGQGGEQYF. In nucleotides, the CDR3 is TGTGCCAGCAGAACTCCGGGACAGGGAGGCGAGCAGTACTTC.